The subject of this entry is one T cell receptor (beta chain). The method was immunoSEQ multiplex PCR; TCRdb's version includes in-frame clones alone and lacks a portion of them. Among about 160,000 clones listed, about 84% were seen once. The CDR3 length is 17 residues. Germline trimming cut 3 bases from V and 0 bases from J; bases unmatched to any gene: 8. Germline CDR1 SGHNT, CDR2 YYREEE (reference sequence). This sample was included in a study of cytotoxic CD8 clonotypes in ibrutinib-treated CLL. The V call is TRBV5-4, the J call TRBJ1-1; 10 positions match TRBD1. The sequence came from a human donor with chronic lymphocytic leukemia. Sample: PBMCs, taken after 24 months of ibrutinib treatment. CDR3 coding DNA: TGTGCCAGCAGCTGGGGAGGGACAGGGGTAATGAACACTGAAGCTTTCTTT. Its translation: CASSWGGTGVMNTEAFF.